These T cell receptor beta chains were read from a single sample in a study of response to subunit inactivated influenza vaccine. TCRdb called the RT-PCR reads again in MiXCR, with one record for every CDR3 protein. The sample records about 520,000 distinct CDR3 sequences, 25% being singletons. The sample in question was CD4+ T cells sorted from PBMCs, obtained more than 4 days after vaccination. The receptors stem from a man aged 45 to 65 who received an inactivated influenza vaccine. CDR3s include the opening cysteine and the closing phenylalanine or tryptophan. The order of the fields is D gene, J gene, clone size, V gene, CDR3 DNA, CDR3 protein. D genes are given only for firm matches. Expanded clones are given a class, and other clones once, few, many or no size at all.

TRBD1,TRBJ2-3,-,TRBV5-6,TGTGCCAGCAGCTCATTTACAGGGGGATCAATCACAGATACGCAGTATTTT,CASSSFTGGSITDTQYF
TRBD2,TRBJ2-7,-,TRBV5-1,TGCGCCAGCAGTAACGGGGGGACTCCAACCTACGAGCAGTACTTC,CASSNGGTPTYEQYF
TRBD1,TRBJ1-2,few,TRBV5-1,TGCGCCAGCAGCTTACAGGGGATCGGCGGTGGCTACACCTTC,CASSLQGIGGGYTF
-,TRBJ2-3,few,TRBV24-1,TGTGCCACCAGTGACCAACACAGGGATACGCAGTATTTT,CATSDQHRDTQYF
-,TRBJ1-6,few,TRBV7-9,TGTGCCAGCAGCTTGCGTCAGGCTAATTCACCCCTCCACTTT,CASSLRQANSPLHF
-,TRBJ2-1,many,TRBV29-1,TGCAGCGTCTTCGACAGGGACTCTAGGAATGAGCAGTTCTTC,CSVFDRDSRNEQFF
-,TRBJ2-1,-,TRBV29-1,TGCAGCGTTGTACGTCAGGGGCGCTACAATGAGCAGTTCTTC,CSVVRQGRYNEQFF
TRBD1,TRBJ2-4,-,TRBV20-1,TGCAGTGCTAGAGAACAGGGGTCAAACATTCAGTACTTC,CSAREQGSNIQYF
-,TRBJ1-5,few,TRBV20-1,TGCAGTGCTAGAGAGGCCAGCTATAGCAATCAGCCCCAGCATTTT,CSAREASYSNQPQHF
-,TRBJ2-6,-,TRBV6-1,TGTGCCAGCAGTGAATTTGGGGGATCTGGGGCCAACGTCCTGACTTTC,CASSEFGGSGANVLTF
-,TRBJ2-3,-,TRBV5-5,TGTGCCAGCAGCTCTTCAGGGGTCAGGGGAGATACGCAGTATTTT,CASSSSGVRGDTQYF
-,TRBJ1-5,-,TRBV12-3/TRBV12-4,TGTGCCAGCAGTTTACCCCAGGGTTTCCAGCCCCAGCATTTT,CASSLPQGFQPQHF
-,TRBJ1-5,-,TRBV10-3,TGTGCCATCAGTGAGTCGGGACTTGATCAGCCCCAGCATTTT,CAISESGLDQPQHF
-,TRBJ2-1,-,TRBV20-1,TGCAGTGCTAGAGGAGTGATAGGGGAAGATGAGCAGTTCTTC,CSARGVIGEDEQFF
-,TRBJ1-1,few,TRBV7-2,TGTGCCAGCAGCTTAGCCGGACAGCGCGCTTTCTTT,CASSLAGQRAFF
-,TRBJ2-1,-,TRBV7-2,TGTGCCAGCAGCCCGCGACAGGCTTTCAATGAGCAGTTCTTC,CASSPRQAFNEQFF
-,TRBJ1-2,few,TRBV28,TGTGCCAGCAGTTCCGTAACGGGGGGCTACACCTTC,CASSSVTGGYTF
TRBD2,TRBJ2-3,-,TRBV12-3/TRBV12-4,TGTGCCAGCATAGCGGGGGGATTTAGCACAGATACGCAGTATTTT,CASIAGGFSTDTQYF
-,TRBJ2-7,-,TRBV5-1,TGCGCCAGCAGCTCGGGTCAAAGCTCCTACGAGCAGTACTTC,CASSSGQSSYEQYF
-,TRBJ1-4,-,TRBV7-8,TGTGCCAGCAGCGCGAGGCGTTTCAGGCCGAGTGAAAAACTGTTTTTT,CASSARRFRPSEKLFF
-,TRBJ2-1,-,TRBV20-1,TGCAGCTACATTCGGGGTAACAATGAGCAGTTCTTC,CSYIRGNNEQFF
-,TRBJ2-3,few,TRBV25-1,TGTGCCAGCAGCCAGCGGAGCACAGATACGCAGTATTTT,CASSQRSTDTQYF
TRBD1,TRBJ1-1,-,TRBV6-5,TGTGCCAGCAGTTTGGCGCCGGGACAGCGGGCTTTCTTT,CASSLAPGQRAFF
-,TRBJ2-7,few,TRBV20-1,TGCAGTGCAGAGGGGCCCAGCTACGAGCAGTACTTC,CSAEGPSYEQYF
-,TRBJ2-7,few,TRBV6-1,TGTGCCAGCCGGGGGTTACCACAATATGGGTACGAGCAGTACTTC,CASRGLPQYGYEQYF
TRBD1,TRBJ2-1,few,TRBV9,TGTGCCAGCAGCGGGGCCGGGACAGCAAACAATGAGCAGTTCTTC,CASSGAGTANNEQFF
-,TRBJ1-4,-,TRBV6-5,TGTGCCAGCAGTTACGGGGGGATGGGGGAAAAACTGTTTTTT,CASSYGGMGEKLFF
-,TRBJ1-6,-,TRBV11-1,TGTGCCAGCACGGACAGCCCAAATTCACCCCTCCACTTT,CASTDSPNSPLHF